The 19 T cell receptor beta chains reported below all come from one sample, sequenced in a study of regulatory T cells in long-lasting Graves disease. Time point reported: newly diagnosed GD, antithyroid drugs for less than 3 months. PBMC RNA was the source of the TCR library. Building of the TCR beta libraries involved iRepertoire HTBI primers and Arm-PCR of CDR3 regions. TCRdb called the multiplex PCR reads again in MiXCR, with one record for every CDR3 protein. The profile shows a few hundred thousand distinct CDR3 sequences, under 20% of them singletons. The sample was also reused in another study, on T cells in Graves' hyperthyroidism and ophthalmopathy.

The material was peripheral blood mononuclear cells (PBMCs), obtained at new diagnosis, from a patient treated with antithyroid drugs. The source is a woman younger than 35 with Graves disease.

The chain has TRBV9 and TRBJ2-3; the match to TRBD2 covers 11 bases. The V gene's germline CDR1 is SGDLS and CDR2 YYNGEE. This CDR3 spans 16 amino acids. The ends lost 3 bases at V and 1 base at J; junction bases unmatched: 4. CDR3: CASSDGTSGRTDTQYF. The CDR3 nucleotides are TGTGCCAGCAGCGACGGGACTAGCGGCCGCACAGATACGCAGTATTTT. Full variable domain (outside the CDR3, taken from reference TRBV9 and TRBJ2-3): DSGVTQTPKHLITATGQRVTLRCSPRSGDLSVYWYQQSLDQGLQFLIQYYNGEERAKGNILERFSAQQFPDLHSELNLSSLELGDSALYFCASSDGTSGRTDTQYFGPGTRLTVL.

This clonotype appeared many times. This chain uses TRBV12-3 or TRBV12-4 with TRBJ1-5; the D is unclear. The ends were cut back, 4 bases at V and 1 base at J, with 17 bases in the middle. The CDR3 is made up of 17 amino acids. CDR3 amino acids: CASSSGPLGLSNQPQHF. CDR3 sequence (DNA): TGTGCCAGCAGTTCCGGCCCCCTGGGCCTCAGCAATCAGCCCCAGCATTTT.

This clonotype was seen many times. The V call is TRBV2, the J call TRBJ2-7, with D maybe TRBD2 (6 bases). Germline values: CDR1 SNHLY, CDR2 FYNNEI. The CDR3 spans 16 residues. V was shortened by 6 bases and J by 1 base, with 19 bases between the two germline ends. CDR3 coding DNA: TGTGCCAGCAGCGGCCGCCCAGCGGGCAGATCCTACGAGCAGTACTTC. Translated, it gives CASSGRPAGRSYEQYF.

The chain links TRBV5-1 to TRBJ2-1; 14 bases are a match to TRBD2. Per germline, CDR1 SGHRS and CDR2 YFSETQ. This CDR3 contains 16 residues. J was trimmed by 8 bases and V by 0 bases; bases with no gene match: 4. The CDR3 loop reads CASSLEGLAGVHEQFF. For the CDR3, the DNA is TGCGCCAGCAGCTTGGAGGGACTAGCGGGAGTCCATGAGCAGTTCTTC.

The V gene is TRBV6-2 or TRBV6-3, the J gene TRBJ1-1; no reliable D call. Per the germline V gene, CDR1 is MNHEY and CDR2 is SVGEGT. Trimming left V 8 bases short and J 3 bases short, with 7 bases between. The CDR3 is made up of 11 amino acids. CDR3 amino acids: CASEAHTEAFF. In DNA, the CDR3 is TGTGCCAGCGAGGCCCACACTGAAGCTTTCTTT.

The table lists this clonotype with many counts. V gene TRBV20-1 combines with J gene TRBJ1-1; D gene unclear. Germline CDR1 reads DFQATT; CDR2 reads SNEGSKA (reference sequence). The CDR3 has 12 residues. V was trimmed by 3 bases and J by 5 bases, leaving 10 bases between them. Here the CDR3 reads CSARPGETEAFF. The CDR3 DNA is TGCAGTGCTAGGCCCGGGGAGACTGAAGCTTTCTTT.

As DNA, the CDR3 is TGTGCCAGCAGCTTTCTTCCTTTTCGGGGAAAGAGAAACACCGGGGAGCTGTTTTTT. Amino acid sequence: CASSFLPFRGKRNTGELFF. V usage is TRBV7-8 and J usage is TRBJ2-2; D perhaps matches TRBD2 (5 bases). Trimming shortened V by 3 bases and J by 2 bases, and 22 bases separated the two germline ends. CDR1 is SGHVS, CDR2 FQNEAQ, per germline. The CDR3 covers 19 residues.

A few counts support this clonotype. The rearrangement links TRBV6-5 to TRBJ2-3, with TRBD2 identical over 7 bases. The CDR3 spans 16 residues. CDR1 is MNHEY, CDR2 SVGAGI, per germline. The trim removed 3 bases at V and 6 bases at J, leaving 12 bases unmatched. The CDR3: CASSYSRVGRADTQYF. Written as DNA, the CDR3 is TGTGCCAGCAGTTATAGCCGAGTGGGGAGGGCGGATACGCAGTATTTT.

Many counts were recorded for this clonotype. The rearrangement joins TRBV30 to TRBJ1-1, with no clear D. Trimming shortened V by 0 bases and J by 1 base, and 12 bases separated the two germline ends. CDR1 is GTSNPN and CDR2 is SVGIG in the germline V gene (reference sequence). This CDR3 contains 15 residues. The chain's CDR3 is CAWSVQAGRNTEAFF. DNA for the CDR3: TGTGCCTGGAGTGTACAAGCAGGCCGGAACACTGAAGCTTTCTTT.

This clonotype was recorded many times. The chain joins TRBV5-1 to TRBJ1-1; TRBD1 agrees at 7 bases. In germline, CDR1 is SGHRS, CDR2 YFSETQ. The CDR3 consists of 14 residues. V lost 4 bases, J lost 6 bases, and 9 bases stayed unmatched. CDR3 in amino acids: CASSDMTGSAEAFF. In DNA form, the CDR3 reads TGCGCCAGCAGCGACATGACAGGGAGCGCTGAAGCTTTCTTT. The full variable domain, its missing parts supplied by reference TRBV5-1 and TRBJ1-1, is KAGVTQTPRYLIKTRGQQVTLSCSPISGHRSVSWYQQTPGQGLQFLFEYFSETQRNKGNFPGRFSGRQFSNSRSEMNVSTLELGDSALYLCASSDMTGSAEAFFGQGTRLTVV.

This clonotype was seen at least ten times. The V call is TRBV5-1, the J call TRBJ1-1; D not resolved. This CDR3 is built from 14 residues. V lost 4 bases and J 2 bases, leaving 12 bases between the germline ends. CDR1 is SGHRS, CDR2 YFSETQ, per germline. As DNA, the CDR3 is TGCGCCAGCAGCCCCCTTCCCCCCAACACTGAAGCTTTCTTT. It codes for CASSPLPPNTEAFF.

This clonotype has a count of ten or more. The chain combines TRBV6-1 with TRBJ2-3; 7 positions match TRBD2. With 7 bases clipped from V and 2 bases from J, the junction kept 9 bases outside the gene matches. The CDR3 is 15 residues long. The germline V gene encodes CDR1 MNHNS and CDR2 SASEGT. The CDR3 DNA reads as TGTGCCAGCAATGGGCTAGCGGAACCCACAGATACGCAGTATTTT. As protein: CASNGLAEPTDTQYF.

The chain combines TRBV19 with TRBJ2-1; maybe TRBD2 (6 bases). The CDR3 runs to 15 residues. The germline V gene encodes CDR1 LNHDA and CDR2 SQIVND (reference sequence). V gave up 3 bases and J gave up 6 bases, with 15 bases separating them. CDR3 bases: TGTGCCAGTAGTATTATGGGGAGGTCGGGCAATGAGCAGTTCTTC. This codes for CASSIMGRSGNEQFF.

This clonotype has a count of ten or more. CDR3 DNA sequence: TGTGCCAGCAGCCTACCGACTAGCGGGAGGTTCGGTGAGCAGTACTTC. Its protein product is CASSLPTSGRFGEQYF. The V and J genes are TRBV7-2 and TRBJ2-7, with 13 positions matching TRBD2. The CDR3 sequence is 16 residues long. The J segment lost 7 bases and the V segment lost 5 bases, leaving 11 bases of the junction unmatched. Germline loops: CDR1 SGHTA, CDR2 FQGNSA.

This clonotype has just a few counts. This chain joins TRBV12-3 or TRBV12-4 and TRBJ2-1; D remains ambiguous. Trimming left V 5 bases short and J 9 bases short, with 11 bases between. The CDR3 sequence is 12 residues long. CDR3: CASSPYSVEQFF. The CDR3 DNA reads as TGTGCCAGCAGTCCCTATTCTGTTGAGCAGTTCTTC.

This clonotype has ten or more counts. The chain combines TRBV11-2 with TRBJ1-2; 7 bases agree with TRBD1. There are 13 residues in the CDR3. The V segment lost 3 bases and the J segment 13 bases; nucleotides outside the gene matches: 11. Germline assignment: CDR1 SGHAT and CDR2 FQNNGV. The CDR3, as DNA: TGTGCCAGCAGCTTTGGTGTGGGACAGATGCTCACCTTC. It translates to CASSFGVGQMLTF.

Ten or more counts support this clonotype. This chain links TRBV28 with TRBJ2-3; 10 nucleotides agree with TRBD2. The CDR3 consists of 15 residues. The V and J ends lost 4 bases and 7 bases, in that order; junction bases with no gene match: 8. Germline lookup yields CDR1 MDHEN and CDR2 SYDVKM. The CDR3 spells CASSSLAGQVYTQYF. The CDR3 DNA sequence: TGTGCCAGCAGTTCACTAGCGGGACAAGTCTATACGCAGTATTTT.

In the case of this clonotype: A clone one base away is much larger, so this may be a read error. The J gene is TRBJ1-1, the V gene TRBV27; D is possibly TRBD1 (5 bases). Trimming removed 5 bases at V and 4 bases at J, with 14 bases between. This CDR3 has 14 amino acids. CDR1 MNHEY and CDR2 SMNVEV come from the germline V gene (reference sequence). The CDR3 DNA sequence: TGTGCCAGCAGTGGGGCCGGGTGGGGCACTGAAGCTTTCTTT. Translated: CASSGAGWGTEAFF.

In this sample, this clonotype turned up many times. The chain is built from TRBV20-1 and TRBJ2-7, with TRBD2 identical over 11 bases. The V gene end was trimmed by 0 bases and the J gene end by 4 bases; junction bases not matched to a gene: 5. CDR1 is DFQATT and CDR2 is SNEGSKA in the germline V gene (reference sequence). The CDR3 sequence is 15 residues long. In DNA, the CDR3 is TGCAGTGCTAGAGATCTAACTAGCGGGAGTTACGAGCAGTACTTC. It yields the protein CSARDLTSGSYEQYF.